Detailed here is one TCR beta chain. Its antigen is unknown. The CDR3 runs 13 residues. V was trimmed by 0 bases and J by 2 bases, leaving 4 bases between them. Looked up from germline, CDR1 is MGHRA and CDR2 is YSYEKL. These data come from a study of T cell clonotyping in hematopoietic cell transplantation. General study points: No sorting was done, leaving CD4 and CD8 contributions mixed.

Profiled with immunoSEQ multiplex PCR; TCRdb holds only in-frame clones, not every one. The sample yields fewer than 20,000 clones, 93% seen once. Time point given: recipient sample about 28 days before transplant, after cytoreduction. The chain couples TRBV4-1 to TRBJ1-2; no definite D call. Sequencing was performed on peripheral blood mononuclear cells, taken before stem cell transplant. This clonotype originated in a man younger than 35 with biphenotypic leukemia. Some clones in this sample may be carry-over from other donors' samples. The CDR3 sequence: CASSQEGNYGYTF. CDR3 nucleotide sequence: TGCGCCAGCAGCCAAGAAGGGAACTATGGCTACACCTTC.